These T cell receptor beta chains were read from a single sample in a study of CD8+ T cells in alopecia areata. Profiling relied on immunoSEQ multiplex PCR, and the TCRdb table lists in-frame clones only, not all of them. The repertoire includes about 210,000 clones, 35% to 40% of them detected once, and 0.48% sits in the top ten. The sample was CD4+ T cells sorted from blood, taken at approximately week 30, from a patient treated with tofacitinib. The receptors shown here come from a human donor with alopecia areata. The CDR3 runs from the conserved cysteine through the conserved F or W. D genes are given only for firm matches. Clone sizes are given selectively: once, few, many, or a class where the clone is expanded.

clone_size,d_call,j_call,v_call,cdr3_nt,cdr3_aa
-,-,TRBJ2-7,TRBV7-8,TGTGCCAGCAGCTTTGAACGGGGCGAGCAGTACTTC,CASSFERGEQYF
few,-,TRBJ1-2,TRBV6-1,TGTGCCAGCAGTGAAGTACTGGGACGGCCAATGGATGGCTACACCTTC,CASSEVLGRPMDGYTF
-,-,TRBJ2-5,TRBV7-8,TGTGCCAGCAGCTATACTTGGGTGGGTGATGAGACCCAGTACTTC,CASSYTWVGDETQYF
few,TRBD1,TRBJ1-4,TRBV30,TGTGCCTGGAGCACAGGACAGGGCGCCCAAAAACTGTTTTTT,CAWSTGQGAQKLFF
-,-,TRBJ2-7,TRBV30,TGTGCCGGCCGGACACACAACTCCTACGAGCAGTACTTC,CAGRTHNSYEQYF
-,TRBD1,TRBJ1-1,TRBV5-4,TGTGCCAGCAGCCCCCCGGGACAGGGGCGCGGCACTGAAGCTTTCTTT,CASSPPGQGRGTEAFF
-,-,TRBJ1-2,TRBV7-2,TGTGCCAGCAGCTTAGGGGGCAGCCGCTTTGAGGATGGCTACACCTTC,CASSLGGSRFEDGYTF
-,-,TRBJ1-1,TRBV20-1,TGCAGTGCCGGGGGGATCACTGAAGCTTTCTTT,CSAGGITEAFF
many,-,TRBJ2-1,TRBV18,TGTGCCAGCTCACCACAGAACTACAATGAGCAGTTCTTC,CASSPQNYNEQFF
-,TRBD1,TRBJ1-1,TRBV15,TGTGCCACCAGCAGCCTAGGACAGGGGGCAGTCGGGGACACTGAAGCTTTCTTT,CATSSLGQGAVGDTEAFF
few,TRBD1,TRBJ1-4,TRBV29-1,TGCAGCGCCAGGGGGACATCGAATGAAAAACTGTTTTTT,CSARGTSNEKLFF
few,-,TRBJ2-3,TRBV13,TGTGCCAGCAGCTTAGGGGAGGCAGATACGCAGTATTTT,CASSLGEADTQYF
-,TRBD2,TRBJ2-7,TRBV30,TGTGCCTGGAGTTCGGGACTAGCGGGAGTGGTGCAGTACTTC,CAWSSGLAGVVQYF
-,TRBD1,TRBJ1-1,TRBV6-6,TGTGCCAGCACTACTGGACAGGGGGTGTCTGAAGCTTTCTTT,CASTTGQGVSEAFF
few,TRBD2,TRBJ2-1,TRBV11-2,TGTGCCAGCAGCTTAGCGGCTAGCGGGACCACCAATGAGCAGTTCTTC,CASSLAASGTTNEQFF
-,TRBD2,TRBJ2-1,TRBV7-9,TGTGCCAGCAGCTTAGCGGTGGGCCGGGGGGGCCATGAGCAGTTCTTC,CASSLAVGRGGHEQFF
-,TRBD2,TRBJ2-2,TRBV9,TGTGCCAGCAGCCCCGGGGGACTAGCGGGTGCGAACACCGGGGAGCTGTTTTTT,CASSPGGLAGANTGELFF
-,-,TRBJ2-1,TRBV29-1,TGCAGCGTGAAAGATCTCCGGGGAATCAATGAGCAGTTCTTC,CSVKDLRGINEQFF
many,TRBD2,TRBJ2-3,TRBV7-9,TGTGCCAGCAGGTCGGGACTAGCGGGCCCCACAGATACGCAGTATTTT,CASRSGLAGPTDTQYF
few,-,TRBJ2-7,TRBV5-1,TGCGCCAGCAGCTTCGGGGACAAACCCTACGAGCAGTACTTC,CASSFGDKPYEQYF
-,-,TRBJ2-1,TRBV5-1,TGCGCCAGCAGCTTGCTAGTCAATGAGCAGTTCTTC,CASSLLVNEQFF
few,-,TRBJ1-1,TRBV7-6,TGTGCCAGCAGCTTTGGAGGAGAAGAGACTGAAGCTTTCTTT,CASSFGGEETEAFF
-,-,TRBJ2-7,TRBV5-1,TGCGCCAGCAGCTTGGGTAGCCACCCTGAGGACGAGCAGTACTTC,CASSLGSHPEDEQYF
once,-,TRBJ1-6,TRBV9,TGTGCCAGCAGCGCCCGGTGGAGTTTATCACCCCTCCACTTT,CASSARWSLSPLHF
-,-,TRBJ2-2,TRBV9,TGTGCCAGCAGCGTAGCAGCGAACACCGGGGAGCTGTTTTTT,CASSVAANTGELFF
-,TRBD2,TRBJ2-1,TRBV30,TGTGCCTGGACCCTCGGGACTAGCGTTAACAATGAGCAGTTCTTC,CAWTLGTSVNNEQFF
once,-,TRBJ1-2,TRBV4-1,TGCGCCAGCAGCCAAGATTTCCGCGGCCTAAGGGGGGGCTACACCTTC,CASSQDFRGLRGGYTF
-,-,TRBJ1-1,TRBV30,TGTGCCTGGACTAACGTTCCTAACACTGAAGCTTTCTTT,CAWTNVPNTEAFF
-,-,TRBJ1-2,TRBV14,TGTGCCAGCAGCCAAGTCCCGAACCGGGACCTCCTTTCCTACACCTTC,CASSQVPNRDLLSYTF
-,-,TRBJ1-5,TRBV7-9,TGTGCCAGCAGCCCCCGCAGGGATAATCAGCCCCAGCATTTT,CASSPRRDNQPQHF
-,-,TRBJ2-3,TRBV5-1,TGCGCCAGCACACTAAATACAGATACGCAGTATTTT,CASTLNTDTQYF
once,TRBD1,TRBJ1-1,TRBV9,TGTGCCAGCAGCGTAGACGCAGGGGGCACTGAAGCTTTCTTT,CASSVDAGGTEAFF
-,TRBD1,TRBJ1-1,TRBV11-2,TGTGCCAGCAGCAGTACCGGGACAGCCATCATGAACACTGAAGCTTTCTTT,CASSSTGTAIMNTEAFF
-,TRBD1,TRBJ1-1,TRBV4-1,TGCGCCAGCAGCCCGATTGTCAGGGGGCGACGGAACACTGAAGCTTTCTTT,CASSPIVRGRRNTEAFF
-,-,TRBJ2-7,TRBV6-5,TGTGCCAGCAGTTACTCGAACGAGGGTTACGAGCAGTACTTC,CASSYSNEGYEQYF
-,-,TRBJ2-1,TRBV14,TGTGCCAGCAGCCGAACCGGGGGTCTCTACAATGAGCAGTTCTTC,CASSRTGGLYNEQFF
-,-,TRBJ2-7,TRBV7-8,TGTGCCAGCAGCTCCAAGCACAGGGAGCAGTACTTC,CASSSKHREQYF
-,TRBD1,TRBJ2-7,TRBV5-6,TGTGCCAGCAGCTTGGTAAACAGGGGCTACGAGCAGTACTTC,CASSLVNRGYEQYF
-,TRBD1,TRBJ1-1,TRBV29-1,TGCAGCGTCGGGGACAGGGGGACAACTGAAGCTTTCTTT,CSVGDRGTTEAFF
-,TRBD2,TRBJ2-2,TRBV5-6,TGTGCCAGCAGATCGGGACTAGCGGTCCTCACCGGGGAGCTGTTTTTT,CASRSGLAVLTGELFF
-,TRBD2,TRBJ2-7,TRBV25-1,TGTGCCAGCAGTGGGACCGGGGGGTCGGCAGCCCCTTCCTACGAGCAGTACTTC,CASSGTGGSAAPSYEQYF
once,-,TRBJ2-3,TRBV5-1,TGCGCCAGCAGCCCTACGAGTCGGTCAGATACGCAGTATTTT,CASSPTSRSDTQYF
-,TRBD1,TRBJ2-7,TRBV5-4,TGTGCCAGCAGCTCCCGGGACAGGGCTTCCAACGAGCAGTACTTC,CASSSRDRASNEQYF
few,TRBD2,TRBJ2-1,TRBV27,TGTGCCAGCAGTGTTGGACTAGCGGGAGTGGTAAATGAGCAGTTCTTC,CASSVGLAGVVNEQFF
few,TRBD1,TRBJ1-2,TRBV7-2,TGTGCCAGCAGACCCATGACAGGGGCCTATGGCTACACCTTC,CASRPMTGAYGYTF
few,TRBD2,TRBJ2-3,TRBV30,TGTGCCGGAACCCTGGGGGGGGGCACAGATACGCAGTATTTT,CAGTLGGGTDTQYF
-,-,TRBJ2-3,TRBV30,TGTGCCTGGAGTGCCTCCACAGATACGCAGTATTTT,CAWSASTDTQYF
-,TRBD1,TRBJ1-1,TRBV6-5,TGTGCCAGCAGGACAGGGACCAACACTGAAGCTTTCTTT,CASRTGTNTEAFF
few,TRBD1,TRBJ1-1,TRBV19,TGTGCCAGTAGTATGGGACAGGGGGGTACTATTGGTGAAGCTTTCTTT,CASSMGQGGTIGEAFF
-,-,TRBJ1-5,TRBV30,TGTGCCTGGAGTGTTATGGGGGGTAATCAGCCCCAGCATTTT,CAWSVMGGNQPQHF
-,TRBD1,TRBJ2-1,TRBV5-1,TGCGCCAGCAGCTCCGGACAGGGGGTCTACAATGAGCAGTTCTTC,CASSSGQGVYNEQFF